These 26 T cell receptor beta chains share one sample of origin, sequenced in a study of shared clonotypes between healthy human individuals. The protocol was immunoSEQ multiplex PCR, while the TCRdb copy is restricted to in-frame clones and leaves out a portion. The sample records about 480,000 clones, around 79% being singletons. The sample consisted of PBMCs. These receptors all come from a woman between 40 and 50 years old in good health. Some clones in this sample may be carry-over from other donors' samples.

V is TRBV7-2 and J is TRBJ1-1; TRBD1 is a possible D gene (5 bases). CDR3 size: 13 residues. Germline-derived CDR1 and CDR2 are SGHTA and FQGNSA. Trimming left V 5 bases short and J 4 bases short, with 11 bases between. Here the CDR3 reads CASSLGEGTEAFF. CDR3 sequence (DNA): TGTGCCAGCAGCCTGGGGGAAGGCACTGAAGCTTTCTTT.

The chain joins TRBV7-9 to TRBJ1-2; D remains unclear. Germline CDR1 and CDR2: SEHNR and FQNEAQ (reference sequence). The germline V and J ends were trimmed by 0 bases and 6 bases, with 14 bases remaining between them. The CDR3 length is 15 residues. The DNA for the CDR3 is TGTGCCAGCAGCTTAGCGCTGGCCGATCCTAATGGCTACACCTTC. Residues: CASSLALADPNGYTF.

The rearrangement joins TRBV21-1 to TRBJ1-2; the table's D call TRBD1 went unverified against the DNA. TRBV21-1 has pseudogene status. The CDR3 sequence is 14 residues long. For the CDR3, the DNA is TGTGCCAGCAGCACTACAGACCGGAACTATGGCTACACCTTC. This sequence encodes CASSTTDRNYGYTF.

The chain couples TRBV7-2 to TRBJ2-7; D not certain. The V gene's germline CDR1 is SGHTA and CDR2 FQGNSA. V lost 4 bases and J 6 bases, leaving 13 bases between the germline ends. The CDR3 has 13 residues. Written as DNA, the CDR3 is TGTGCCAGCAGCTATAGCCCCTCCGGCGAGCAGTACTTC. Translating gives CASSYSPSGEQYF.

This clone was counted between two and nine times. J is TRBJ1-5 and V is TRBV19; D is possibly TRBD1 (5 bases). V lost 10 bases and J lost 5, with 18 bases in between. Germline V gene lookup returns CDR1 LNHDA and CDR2 SQIVND (reference sequence). The CDR3 runs to 14 residues. The CDR3: CATSGVGRDQPQHF. The CDR3 DNA reads TGTGCCACATCGGGGGTGGGTCGGGATCAGCCCCAGCATTTT.

As concerns this clone: A much bigger clone sits one base away, suggesting this may be a read error. This specimen includes other DNA sequences encoding the same CDR3. This rearrangement joins TRBV5-1 to TRBJ2-7, with D possibly TRBD2 on 5 matching bases. Looked up from germline, CDR1 is SGHRS and CDR2 is YFSETQ. The CDR3 is made up of 15 amino acids. The CDR3 loop reads CASSLAPGLGGEQYF. The DNA of the CDR3 is TGCGCCAGCAGCTTGGCCCCCGGACTTGGCGGCGAGCAATACTTC.

This clone was counted a single time. V gene TRBV29-1 combines with J gene TRBJ2-7; D is possibly TRBD1 (6 bases). V was trimmed by 6 bases and J by 5 bases, leaving 14 bases between them. This CDR3 region has 12 residues. CDR1 and CDR2 (germline): SQVTM, ANQGSEA. The CDR3 nucleotides are TGCAGCGTAGGGGGAGCTAGTGACGAGCAGTACTTC. Translating gives CSVGGASDEQYF.

V usage is TRBV4-1 and J usage is TRBJ1-5, with 7 positions matching TRBD1. CDR1 is MGHRA, CDR2 YSYEKL, per germline. CDR3 size: 15 residues. J gave up 7 bases and V 4 bases, and 10 bases lay outside the gene matches. In nucleotides, the CDR3 is TGCGCCAGCAGCCCGAGGGGGCTGGCGGAGCAGCCCCAGCATTTT. This encodes CASSPRGLAEQPQHF.

In the case of this clone: This specimen includes other DNA sequences encoding the same CDR3. The chain combines TRBV5-1 with TRBJ2-2; D gene unclear. Germline-derived CDR1 and CDR2 are SGHRS and YFSETQ. The germline V and J ends were trimmed by 0 bases and 0 bases, with 3 bases remaining between them. This CDR3 is built from 14 residues. The CDR3 reads CASSLGTNTGELFF. DNA of the CDR3: TGCGCCAGCAGCTTGGGGACGAACACCGGGGAGCTGTTTTTT.

The chain is built from TRBV2 and TRBJ1-5, with TRBD1 as a possible D gene (5 bases). The germline V and J ends were trimmed by 4 bases and 2 bases, with 12 bases remaining between them. The CDR3 is 15 residues long. The V gene's germline CDR1 is SNHLY and CDR2 FYNNEI. CDR3 amino acids: CASSGGLGGNQPQHF. The CDR3 DNA follows: TGTGCCAGCAGTGGGGGATTAGGGGGCAATCAGCCCCAGCATTTT.

The rearrangement joins TRBV28 to TRBJ2-1; possible D gene TRBD2, 5 bases. Germline values: CDR1 MDHEN, CDR2 SYDVKM. V was cut by 4 bases and J by 7 bases, with 17 bases left in between. The CDR3 is 15 amino acids. The CDR3 loop is CASSWGLGPGNEQFF. DNA of the CDR3: TGTGCCAGCAGTTGGGGTCTAGGACCGGGGAATGAGCAGTTCTTC. The variable domain in full, completed from reference TRBV28 and TRBJ2-1, reads DVKVTQSSRYLVKRTGEKVFLECVQDMDHENMFWYRQDPGLGLRLIYFSYDVKMKEKGDIPEGYSVSREKKERFSLILESASTNQTSMYLCASSWGLGPGNEQFFGPGTRLTVL.

The gene calls are TRBV6-5 and TRBJ1-5; 7 bases are shared with TRBD1. J was trimmed by 3 bases and V by 4 bases; bases with no gene match: 6. The germline V gene has CDR1 MNHEY and CDR2 SVGAGI. The CDR3 loop spans 15 amino acids. The CDR3 region is CASSSDRMNNQPQHF. Here the CDR3 DNA reads TGTGCCAGCAGTTCGGACAGGATGAACAATCAGCCCCAGCATTTT.

V and J are TRBV14 and TRBJ2-3; D tentatively reads TRBD1 or TRBD2 (5 bases each). With 4 bases removed from V and 5 bases from J, the gap between germline ends came to 13 bases. The length of the CDR3 is 14 residues. The germline gives CDR1 SGHDN, CDR2 FVKESK. In DNA form, the CDR3 reads TGTGCCAGCAGCCCAGGGAGTCGAGTAGATACGCAGTATTTT. Its protein product is CASSPGSRVDTQYF.

A few counts support this clone. The CDR3 bases are TGTGCCAGCAGCTTAGCGCAGGCTGAAGCTTTCTTT. Its translation is CASSLAQAEAFF. The chain links TRBV7-2 to TRBJ1-1; no definite D call. The CDR3 has 12 residues. Germline values: CDR1 SGHTA, CDR2 FQGNSA. Between the trimmed V and J ends, which lost 0 bases and 6 bases, there was a span of 5 bases.

J is TRBJ2-1 and V is TRBV10-2; 9 bases fit TRBD1. In germline, CDR1 is WSHSY, CDR2 SAAADI. V shed 6 bases, J shed 3 bases, and the junction held 6 bases outside the gene matches. The CDR3 sequence is 15 residues long. The CDR3, as DNA: TGCGCCAGCAGCGTCGACAGGGGGATCTACAATGAGCAGTTCTTC. Its protein is CASSVDRGIYNEQFF.

Only a few counts were recorded for this clone. CDR3: CATSLRQVTNEKLFF. The DNA of the CDR3 is TGTGCCACCAGCCTCCGACAGGTCACTAATGAAAAACTGTTTTTT. J is TRBJ1-4 and V is TRBV15; D may be TRBD1 (6 bases). CDR3 length: 15 residues. Trimming took 5 bases from V and 2 from J, leaving 12 bases between them. Looked up from germline, CDR1 is LNHNV and CDR2 is YYDKDF (reference sequence).

J is TRBJ2-3 and V is TRBV5-1; D ambiguous. V lost 0 bases and J lost 2, with 10 bases in between. CDR3 length: 15 residues. CDR1 and CDR2 from the germline V gene are SGHRS and YFSETQ. CDR3 loop: CASSLALGATDTQYF. CDR3 nucleotides: TGCGCCAGCAGCTTGGCCCTAGGAGCCACAGATACGCAGTATTTT.

DNA of the CDR3: TGTGCCAGCAGCTTAGTGCCAGGGGGCACAGATACGCAGTATTTT. It translates to CASSLVPGGTDTQYF. J is TRBJ2-3 and V is TRBV11-3; TRBD1 is a possible D gene (6 bases). V was shortened by 1 base and J by 1 base, with 9 bases between the two germline ends. The CDR3 spans 15 residues. Per the germline V gene, CDR1 is SGHNT and CDR2 is YENEEA.

In its sample, this clone was seen a few times. The gene calls are TRBV28 and TRBJ1-5, with D possibly matching TRBD1 (5 bases). Germline V gene sequence: CDR1 MDHEN, CDR2 SYDVKM. The V end was cut by 7 bases, the J end by 0 bases, with 28 bases between. The CDR3 length is 20 residues. The CDR3 DNA reads TGTGCCAGCACCCGGCTCGATCTAAATCGGGCAGGGAGTAGCAATCAGCCCCAGCATTTT. It yields the protein CASTRLDLNRAGSSNQPQHF.

V gene TRBV7-2 combines with J gene TRBJ2-7, with D possibly TRBD1 on 6 matching bases. There are 14 residues in the CDR3. Germline values: CDR1 SGHTA, CDR2 FQGNSA. Trimming cost V 5 bases and J 7 bases, with 18 bases left between them. CDR3 in DNA: TGTGCCAGCAGCGTCTACAGGGATGGCGGGGAGCAGTACTTC. This translates into CASSVYRDGGEQYF.

This chain uses TRBV5-1 with TRBJ1-5; weak D call: TRBD1 (5 bases). Germline CDR1 reads SGHRS; CDR2 reads YFSETQ. Trimming took off 0 bases at V and 3 bases at J, with 10 bases between the two ends. This CDR3 contains 15 residues. The CDR3 region has the DNA TGCGCCAGCAGCTTGGGGCAGGGTACCAATCAGCCCCAGCATTTT. Translation gives CASSLGQGTNQPQHF. The complete variable domain, with remaining parts taken from reference TRBV5-1 and TRBJ1-5, reads KAGVTQTPRYLIKTRGQQVTLSCSPISGHRSVSWYQQTPGQGLQFLFEYFSETQRNKGNFPGRFSGRQFSNSRSEMNVSTLELGDSALYLCASSLGQGTNQPQHFGDGTRLSIL.

This clone was seen a single time. V usage is TRBV11-2 and J usage is TRBJ1-2, with 8 bases lining up with TRBD1. Losses at the gene ends were 3 bases for V and 5 bases for J; bases not matched to a gene: 8. Germline-derived CDR1 and CDR2 are SGHAT and FQNNGV. There are 15 residues in the CDR3. In DNA form, the CDR3 reads TGTGCCAGCAGCTTTCCGGACAGGGCTTTATATGGCTACACCTTC. It is translated as CASSFPDRALYGYTF.

The rearrangement links TRBV11-2 to TRBJ2-1; the D gene is possibly TRBD2 (5 bases). V was pared by 5 bases and J by 2 bases, with 16 bases between. Germline values: CDR1 SGHAT, CDR2 FQNNGV. This CDR3 has 16 residues. The chain's CDR3 is CASSPLALGAYNEQFF. CDR3 coding DNA: TGTGCCAGCAGCCCCCTAGCATTAGGTGCCTACAATGAGCAGTTCTTC.

This chain connects TRBV18 to TRBJ2-7, with a possible D match to TRBD1 (6 bases). Germline assignment: CDR1 KGHSH and CDR2 LQKENI. The CDR3 is 14 amino acids. V was trimmed by 0 bases and J by 2 bases, leaving 8 bases between them. The CDR3: CASSPPSGAYEQYF. The CDR3 DNA reads TGTGCCAGCTCACCACCTTCAGGGGCCTACGAGCAGTACTTC.

The gene calls are TRBV7-9 and TRBJ2-7, with 12 bases that match TRBD1. The CDR3 spans 16 residues. CDR1 is SEHNR, CDR2 FQNEAQ, per germline (reference sequence). Losses at the gene ends were 4 bases for V and 4 bases for J; bases not matched to a gene: 8. The CDR3: CASSSTLGQGAYEQYF. Here the CDR3 DNA reads TGTGCCAGCAGCTCCACGTTGGGACAGGGGGCATACGAGCAGTACTTC.

The genes are TRBV25-1 and TRBJ2-3, with 11 bases lining up with TRBD2. This CDR3 has 16 residues. Germline V lookup: CDR1 MGHDK, CDR2 SYGVNS. The ends lost 4 bases at V and 0 bases at J; junction bases unmatched: 3. The CDR3 reads CASSAWTSGSTDTQYF. The CDR3 DNA reads TGTGCCAGCAGTGCATGGACTAGCGGGAGCACAGATACGCAGTATTTT.